This is a list of T cell receptor beta chains from one sample in a study of beta chain features in type 1 diabetes. Here immunoSEQ multiplex PCR was the method, and the copy in TCRdb shows in-frame clones only, minus some. The data show under 800,000 clones, roughly a sixth seen once. Sample: naive CD4+ T cells from blood. The source is a man younger than 35 in good health. Each CDR3 is given with its conserved first and last residue.

V gene	J gene	CDR3 protein
TRBV11-2	TRBJ2-2	CASSSRDVETGELFF
TRBV7-2	TRBJ2-7	CASRRSGTGRYEQYF
TRBV4-2	TRBJ1-2	CASSQDLNGYTF
TRBV7-2	TRBJ2-3	CASSLDRSSINTQYF
TRBV12-5	TRBJ1-3	CASGQGSGNTIYF
TRBV6-1	TRBJ1-6	CASREGSSYNSPLHF
TRBV5-1	TRBJ2-3	CASSLETSGGGYF
TRBV19	TRBJ1-2	CASSISSTPYGYTF
TRBV7-2	TRBJ2-7	CASSLGDRGQTGEQYF
TRBV9	TRBJ2-7	CASSVSLGQSDEQYF
TRBV5-4	TRBJ1-2	CASSYRTGAYGYTF
TRBV9	TRBJ2-3	CASSVGSHLSTDTQYF
TRBV14	TRBJ2-7	CASSQGQFYYEQYF
TRBV7-9	TRBJ2-1	CASSTLGGTSYNEQFF
TRBV9	TRBJ2-5	CASSVAPNQETQYF
TRBV19	TRBJ2-2	CASSTRQGTGPGELFF
TRBV6-6	TRBJ2-7	CASSYSRGEQYF
TRBV25-1	TRBJ2-3	CASSAISAVGTDTQYF
TRBV18	TRBJ2-1	CASSPRLDDEQFF
TRBV18	TRBJ1-2	CASSPQAPGGSNYGYTF
TRBV10-3	TRBJ2-1	CAVGRVHEQFF
TRBV5-4	TRBJ1-2	CASSLQALYGYTF
TRBV18	TRBJ1-5	CASSPNRGHSNQPQHF
TRBV5-1	TRBJ2-7	CASSWGQAYEQYF
TRBV28	TRBJ1-1	CASSLFGGYTEAFF
TRBV5-1	TRBJ2-2	CASSLSLMGLAAGELFF
TRBV29-1	TRBJ2-1	CSVVEFKHYNEQFF
TRBV7-9	TRBJ2-3	CASSSPQTGSTDTQYF
TRBV6-1	TRBJ1-6	CASIGQLLNSPLHF
TRBV4-3	TRBJ2-1	CASSQPDRGNEQFF
TRBV5-1	TRBJ2-3	CASSSQLTDTQYF
TRBV29-1	TRBJ2-1	CSVVSSGGHRNEQFF
TRBV5-1	TRBJ2-5	CASSRDSLAQETQYF
TRBV15	TRBJ2-7	CATSRANYEQYF
TRBV7-2	TRBJ1-2	CASTTTGTGFSVGYGYTF
TRBV20-1	TRBJ2-5	CSVLVRETQYF
TRBV5-4	TRBJ1-4	CASSRTGGDEKLFF
TRBV7-3	TRBJ1-6	CASGRASDSPLHF
TRBV7-6	TRBJ2-1	CASSLVGQNYNEQFF
TRBV7-9	TRBJ1-1	CASSSTGVMNTEAFF
TRBV18	TRBJ2-7	CASSPPGFRQNYEQYF
TRBV5-1	TRBJ2-3	CASSLGLAGPTDTQYF
TRBV6-5	TRBJ2-7	CASKASSYEQYF
TRBV5-1	TRBJ2-7	CASSLEGAGRPTLYF